A selection of T cell receptor beta chains follows, all from one sample in a study of shared clonotypes between healthy human individuals. The table came from immunoSEQ multiplex PCR; TCRdb's copy has only in-frame clones and leaves some out. The sample shows hundreds of thousands of clones, roughly 95% of them seen only once. The sample consisted of naive CD8+ T cells sorted from blood. The receptors were gathered from a young woman in good health. The CDR3 runs from the conserved cysteine through the conserved F or W. The D gene is left open where the match is weak. The listing skips clone size in some rows; elsewhere it reads once, few, many or a size class.

J,V,size,D,DNA,CDR3
TRBJ2-2,TRBV9,once,TRBD2,TGTGCCAGCAGCGCTAGCGGGGGTCCACAGGCCGGGGAGCTGTTTTTT,CASSASGGPQAGELFF
TRBJ1-4,TRBV5-1,.,TRBD1,TGCGCCAGCAGCAACAGGGGCGGTAATGAAAAACTGTTTTTT,CASSNRGGNEKLFF
TRBJ2-7,TRBV27,once,.,TGTGCCAGCAGCTCGGGGCCCTACGAGCAGTACTTC,CASSSGPYEQYF
TRBJ1-5,TRBV7-9,.,.,TGTGCCAGCAGCCCGTCTGGATATCAGCCCCAGCATTTT,CASSPSGYQPQHF
TRBJ2-2,TRBV28,.,.,TGTGCCAGCAGTTTACCGGCCCTGTTGGGGGGGCTGTTTTTT,CASSLPALLGGLFF
TRBJ1-2,TRBV21-1,.,.,TGTGCCAGCAGCAAAGATCTCCCTCGTACAGGATTTAACTATGGCTACACCTTC,CASSKDLPRTGFNYGYTF
TRBJ2-1,TRBV11-2,.,.,TGTGCCAGCAGCAGCAACTCGCTTGAGCAGTTCTTC,CASSSNSLEQFF
TRBJ1-3,TRBV19,.,.,TGTGCCAGTAGTATTAACTCTGGAAACACCATATATTTT,CASSINSGNTIYF
TRBJ2-7,TRBV7-9,.,.,TGTGCCAGCAGCCAAAAAAGGGTCTACGAGCAGTACTTC,CASSQKRVYEQYF
TRBJ2-1,TRBV9,.,.,TGTGCCAGCAGCTCACGGAAAGGTGCCTATCTTGAGCAGTTCTTC,CASSSRKGAYLEQFF
TRBJ2-3,TRBV2,.,TRBD2,TGTGCCAGCAGTGAAGTAACTAGCGCTTACACAGATACGCAGTATTTT,CASSEVTSAYTDTQYF
TRBJ2-1,TRBV27,once,TRBD2,TGTGCCAGCAGGAAAACAACTAGCGAGAGCTCCTACAATGAGCAGTTCTTC,CASRKTTSESSYNEQFF
TRBJ2-1,TRBV28,once,.,TGTGCCAGCAGTTTCCCGGGAGCGCCTGAGCAGTTCTTC,CASSFPGAPEQFF
TRBJ2-2,TRBV7-6,.,.,TGTGCCAGCAACCTCGGGTTCGGGGAGCTGTTTTTT,CASNLGFGELFF
TRBJ1-1,TRBV28,.,TRBD1,TGTGCCAGCAGGCGAAGCGGACAGGGTTACACTGAAGCTTTCTTT,CASRRSGQGYTEAFF
TRBJ2-7,TRBV2,once,.,TGTGCCAGCAGCGAAAACCCTTGGGCGGAGACCCGCTACGAGCAGTACTTC,CASSENPWAETRYEQYF
TRBJ1-1,TRBV5-5,.,.,TGTGCCAGCAGCTCCGGGGCACCGGTAGGGATGAACACTGAAGCTTTCTTT,CASSSGAPVGMNTEAFF
TRBJ2-3,TRBV4-1,.,.,TGCGCCAGCAGCCAGGGGACTTCAGATACGCAGTATTTT,CASSQGTSDTQYF
TRBJ2-7,TRBV5-1,.,.,TGCGCCAGCAGCTCGGATCGGCTTCTCTACGAGCAGTACTTC,CASSSDRLLYEQYF
TRBJ2-7,TRBV5-6,.,.,TGTGCCAGCAGCTTGGCTGGCGAGCAGTACTTC,CASSLAGEQYF
TRBJ1-5,TRBV10-2,.,.,TGCGCCAGCAGTGCGGATGATTTTAGCAATCAGCCCCAGCATTTT,CASSADDFSNQPQHF
TRBJ1-6,TRBV29-1,.,.,TGCAGCGTTGAAGATCAGCCGGGACAACCCCTCCACTTT,CSVEDQPGQPLHF
TRBJ1-3,TRBV10-3,.,.,TGTGCCATCAGTGAGTTAGGAGGCCAGAGCTCTGGAAACACCATATATTTT,CAISELGGQSSGNTIYF
TRBJ2-5,TRBV7-2,.,TRBD1,TGTGCCAGCAGCTCCCGGACAGGGTCGTCTCAAGAGACCCAGTACTTC,CASSSRTGSSQETQYF
TRBJ2-3,TRBV27,.,TRBD2,TGTGCCAGCAGGCTCGCTAGCGGAGCTCCCCCAGATACGCAGTATTTT,CASRLASGAPPDTQYF
TRBJ1-1,TRBV6-6,.,.,TGTGCCAGCAGTTATTCGGACACTGAAGCTTTCTTT,CASSYSDTEAFF
TRBJ2-2,TRBV16,.,.,TGTGCCAGCAGCCAGGGGAGGAACACCGGGGAGCTGTTTTTT,CASSQGRNTGELFF
TRBJ1-4,TRBV14,.,.,TGTGCCAGCAGCCAAGCTCCGTCTGGGGGAGAAAAACTGTTTTTT,CASSQAPSGGEKLFF
TRBJ1-5,TRBV28,.,.,TGTGCCAGCACCCCTAAGGGCTCCTATCAGCCCCAGCATTTT,CASTPKGSYQPQHF
TRBJ2-1,TRBV6-4,.,.,TGTGCCAGCAGTGACGGGGGTGAGCAGTTCTTC,CASSDGGEQFF
TRBJ2-7,TRBV7-8,.,TRBD2,TGTGCCAGCAGCTTAGCGCGGGGGGAGGGCCTGGGCGAGCAGTACTTC,CASSLARGEGLGEQYF
TRBJ2-2,TRBV29-1,once,TRBD2,TGCAGCGTTGGGGCTAGCGGGGCCGGGTACACCGGGGAGCTGTTTTTT,CSVGASGAGYTGELFF
TRBJ2-7,TRBV27,once,.,TGTGCCAGCAGTTTATCAGTGAGCTCCTACGAGCAGTACTTC,CASSLSVSSYEQYF
TRBJ2-7,TRBV4-1,once,.,TGCGCCAGCAGCCAGGAACACACGGAGCTCTACGAGCAGTACTTC,CASSQEHTELYEQYF
TRBJ1-1,TRBV20-1,.,.,TGCAGTGGAATCGGACCCGGAGCTTTCTTT,CSGIGPGAFF
TRBJ2-7,TRBV5-8,.,.,TGTGCCAGCAGCCCCCCTGGGGCCGAGTACGAGCAGTACTTC,CASSPPGAEYEQYF
TRBJ2-7,TRBV7-3,.,TRBD1,TGTGCCAGCAGCACCACGGGACAGGGGGACTACGAGCAGTACTTC,CASSTTGQGDYEQYF
TRBJ2-3,TRBV4-2,.,.,TGTGCCAGCAGCCAAAATTATAAGGATACGCAGTATTTT,CASSQNYKDTQYF
TRBJ2-6,TRBV29-1,.,TRBD1,TGCAGCGCCCTAGGGACAGGCCTTTCGAGCAACGTCCTGACTTTC,CSALGTGLSSNVLTF
TRBJ2-1,TRBV27,.,.,TGTGCCAGCAGTATACTCGGGCCAGAGAATGAGCAGTTCTTC,CASSILGPENEQFF
TRBJ2-6,TRBV4-1,.,TRBD1,TGCGCCAGCAGCCCGTGGACAGGGCGCCCGTCTGGGGCCAACGTCCTGACTTTC,CASSPWTGRPSGANVLTF
TRBJ1-1,TRBV7-6,few,.,TGTGCCAGCAGCTTAGGGGGAGCTCAAGTAGCTTTCTTT,CASSLGGAQVAFF